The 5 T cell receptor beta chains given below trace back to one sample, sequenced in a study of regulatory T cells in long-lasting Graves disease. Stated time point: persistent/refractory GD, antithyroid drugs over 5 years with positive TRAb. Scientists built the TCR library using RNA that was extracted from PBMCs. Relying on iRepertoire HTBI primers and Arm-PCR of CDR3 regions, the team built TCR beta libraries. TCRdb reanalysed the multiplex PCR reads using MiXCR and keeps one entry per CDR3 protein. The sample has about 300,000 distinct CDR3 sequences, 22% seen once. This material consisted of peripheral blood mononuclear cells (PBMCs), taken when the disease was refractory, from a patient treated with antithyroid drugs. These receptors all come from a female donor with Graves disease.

CDR3 sequence reads: CASSHGDRGPYEQYF. The CDR3 DNA sequence: TGTGCCAGCAGCCACGGGGACAGAGGACCTTACGAGCAGTACTTC. This chain connects TRBV7-9 to TRBJ2-7; 7 bases agree with TRBD1. CDR1 SEHNR and CDR2 FQNEAQ come from the germline V gene (reference sequence). The CDR3 is 15 residues long. V dropped 5 bases and J dropped 4; count of bases not matched to a gene: 11.

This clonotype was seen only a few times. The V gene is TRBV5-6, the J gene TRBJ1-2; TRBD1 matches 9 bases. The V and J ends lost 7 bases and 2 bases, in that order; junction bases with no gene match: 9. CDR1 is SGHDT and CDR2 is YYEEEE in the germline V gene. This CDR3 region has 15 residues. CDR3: CASVPWDRVNYGYTF. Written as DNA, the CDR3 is TGTGCCAGCGTACCCTGGGACAGGGTGAACTATGGCTACACCTTC.

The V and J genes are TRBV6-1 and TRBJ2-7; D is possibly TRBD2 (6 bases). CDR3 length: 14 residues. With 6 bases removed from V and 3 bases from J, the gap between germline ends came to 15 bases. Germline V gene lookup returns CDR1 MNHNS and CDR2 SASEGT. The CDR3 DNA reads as TGTGCCAGCAGACGGGACTTTTCTTACTACGAGCAGTACTTC. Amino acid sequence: CASRRDFSYYEQYF.

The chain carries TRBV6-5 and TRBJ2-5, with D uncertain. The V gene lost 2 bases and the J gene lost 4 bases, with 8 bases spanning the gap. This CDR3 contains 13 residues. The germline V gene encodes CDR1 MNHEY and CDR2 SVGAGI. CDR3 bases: TGTGCCAGCAGTTACCAGGTGCGAGAGACCCAGTACTTC. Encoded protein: CASSYQVRETQYF.

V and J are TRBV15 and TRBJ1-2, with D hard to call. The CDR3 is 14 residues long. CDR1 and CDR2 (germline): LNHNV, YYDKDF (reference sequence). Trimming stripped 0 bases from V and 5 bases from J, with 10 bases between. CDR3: CATSREAQIYGYTF. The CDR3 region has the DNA TGTGCCACCAGCAGAGAGGCACAGATTTATGGCTACACCTTC.